This TCR beta chain is drawn from a study of blood T cell repertoires in COVID-19. Background on the study: The United States, Italy and Spain provided the acute and convalescent COVID-19 samples.

V lost 3 bases and J 4 bases, leaving 15 bases between the germline ends. Germline V CDR1 and CDR2: MGHRA, YSYEKL. The CDR3 consists of 15 residues. This clone was recorded a few times. In the source study's methods: Scientists estimated how many nucleated cells there were by amplifying reference gene primers. Assay: immunoSEQ multiplex PCR; the TCRdb copy retains only in-frame clones and omits some. Clone size and V and J calls were adopted from that table, with D and trimming inferred from the DNA. The sample lists under 250,000 clones; more than 75% were seen once. The sequence derives from a man aged 45-60 years who had recovered from COVID-19. V usage is TRBV4-1 and J usage is TRBJ1-1, with D possibly matching TRBD1 (6 bases). Sequencing was carried out using peripheral blood. The CDR3 DNA is TGCGCCAGCAGCCAGCCCACCGCAGGGGCCACTGAAGCTTTCTTT. It specifies CASSQPTAGATEAFF.